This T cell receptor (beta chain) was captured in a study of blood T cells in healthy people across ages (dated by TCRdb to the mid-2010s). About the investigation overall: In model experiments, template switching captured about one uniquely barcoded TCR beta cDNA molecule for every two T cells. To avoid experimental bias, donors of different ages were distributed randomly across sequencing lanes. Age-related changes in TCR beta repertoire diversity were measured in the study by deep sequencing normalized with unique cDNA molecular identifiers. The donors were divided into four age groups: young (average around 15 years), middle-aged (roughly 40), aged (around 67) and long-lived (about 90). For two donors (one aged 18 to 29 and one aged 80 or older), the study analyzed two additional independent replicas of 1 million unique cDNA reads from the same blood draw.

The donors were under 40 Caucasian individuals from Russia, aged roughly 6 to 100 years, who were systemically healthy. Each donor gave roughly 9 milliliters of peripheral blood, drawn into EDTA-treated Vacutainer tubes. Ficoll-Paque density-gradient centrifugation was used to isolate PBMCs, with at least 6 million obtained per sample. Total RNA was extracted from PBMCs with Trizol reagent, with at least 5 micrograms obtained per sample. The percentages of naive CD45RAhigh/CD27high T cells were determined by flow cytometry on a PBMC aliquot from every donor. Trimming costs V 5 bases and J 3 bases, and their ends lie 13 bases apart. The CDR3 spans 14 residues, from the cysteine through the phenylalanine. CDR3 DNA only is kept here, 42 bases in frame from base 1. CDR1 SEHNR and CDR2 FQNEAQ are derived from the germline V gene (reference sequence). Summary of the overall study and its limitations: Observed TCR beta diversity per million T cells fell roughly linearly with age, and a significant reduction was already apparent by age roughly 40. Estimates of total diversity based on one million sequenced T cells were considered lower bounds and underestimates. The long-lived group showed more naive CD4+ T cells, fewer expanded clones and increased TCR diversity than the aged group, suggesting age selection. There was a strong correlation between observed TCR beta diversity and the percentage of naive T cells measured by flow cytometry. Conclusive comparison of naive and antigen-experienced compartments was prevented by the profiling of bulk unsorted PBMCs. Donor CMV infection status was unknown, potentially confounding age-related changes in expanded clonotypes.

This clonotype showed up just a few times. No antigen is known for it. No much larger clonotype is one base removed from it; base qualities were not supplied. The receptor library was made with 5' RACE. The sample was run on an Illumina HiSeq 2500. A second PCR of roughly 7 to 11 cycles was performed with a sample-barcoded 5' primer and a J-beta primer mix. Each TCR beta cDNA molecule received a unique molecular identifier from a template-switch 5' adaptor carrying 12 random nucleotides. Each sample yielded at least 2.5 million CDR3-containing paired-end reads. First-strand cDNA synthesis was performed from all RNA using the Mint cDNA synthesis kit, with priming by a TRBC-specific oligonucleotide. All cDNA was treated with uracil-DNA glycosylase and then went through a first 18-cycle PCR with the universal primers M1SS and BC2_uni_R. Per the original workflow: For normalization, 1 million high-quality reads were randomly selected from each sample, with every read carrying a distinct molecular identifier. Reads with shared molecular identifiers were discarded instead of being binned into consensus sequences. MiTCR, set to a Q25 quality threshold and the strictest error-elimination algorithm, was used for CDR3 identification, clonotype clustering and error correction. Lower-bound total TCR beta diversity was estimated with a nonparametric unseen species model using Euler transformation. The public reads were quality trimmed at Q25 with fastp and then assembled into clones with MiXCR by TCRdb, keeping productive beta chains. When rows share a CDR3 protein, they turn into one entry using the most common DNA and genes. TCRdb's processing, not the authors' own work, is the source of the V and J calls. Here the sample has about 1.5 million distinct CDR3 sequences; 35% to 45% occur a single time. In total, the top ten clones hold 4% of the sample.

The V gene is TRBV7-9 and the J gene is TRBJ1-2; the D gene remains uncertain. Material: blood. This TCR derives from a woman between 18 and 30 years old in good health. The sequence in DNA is TGTGCCAGCAGCCCTTCGAGGGCGGACTATGGCTACACCTTC. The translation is CASSPSRADYGYTF.